Below are 20 T cell receptor beta chains sequenced from a single sample in a study of cytomegalovirus exposure and HLA in healthy donors. It was with 60 Vbeta and 13 Jbeta primers that the PCR ran. The table came from immunoSEQ multiplex PCR; TCRdb's copy has only in-frame clones and leaves some out. The table includes 200,000 to 250,000 clones, about 80% detected once. Sequences were obtained from PBMCs. Receptor source: a woman aged 60 to 75 in good health and CMV-seropositive.

On this clone itself: The identical CDR3 is also encoded by other nucleotide sequences in the sample. This chain uses TRBV25-1 with TRBJ2-1, with 7 bases fitting TRBD2. V gave up 6 bases and J gave up 7 bases; unmatched junction bases: 6. This CDR3 spans 13 amino acids. CDR1 and CDR2 (germline): MGHDK, SYGVNS. The CDR3 nucleotides are TGTGCCAGCAGCGGAGGGAGGGGAAATGAGCAGTTCTTC. Encoded protein: CASSGGRGNEQFF.

The chain couples TRBV13 to TRBJ2-3, with TRBD1 identical over 7 bases. This CDR3 comprises 15 residues. Unmatched junction bases numbered 8, after V lost 8 bases and J lost 0 bases. The germline gives CDR1 PRHDT, CDR2 FYEKMQ (reference sequence). The CDR3 here is CASLDRDGSTDTQYF. CDR3 DNA sequence: TGTGCCAGCCTCGACAGGGACGGGAGCACAGATACGCAGTATTTT.

The genes are TRBV4-1 and TRBJ1-1; 8 nucleotides align to TRBD1. CDR3 length: 15 residues. The germline V gene has CDR1 MGHRA and CDR2 YSYEKL. Trimming removed 1 base from V and 3 bases from J; junction bases left unmatched: 4. For the CDR3, the DNA is TGCGCCAGCAGCCAAGGGACAGGGAGCGACACTGAAGCTTTCTTT. Protein: CASSQGTGSDTEAFF.

The chain links TRBV6-6 to TRBJ1-1; 7 bases match TRBD1. V lost 5 bases, J lost 1 base, and 4 bases stayed unmatched. CDR1 and CDR2 (germline): MNHNY, SVGAGI (reference sequence). The CDR3 totals 14 residues. CDR3 residues: CASSRNRGNTEAFF. In DNA form, the CDR3 reads TGTGCCAGCAGTAGGAACAGGGGGAACACTGAAGCTTTCTTT.

The CDR3 protein is CASSIRTSGNPYEQYF. The CDR3 DNA is TGTGCCAGCAGCATTCGGACTAGCGGAAACCCCTACGAGCAGTACTTC. The chain joins TRBV5-5 to TRBJ2-7; 10 bases match TRBD2. Germline CDR1 reads SGHKS; CDR2 reads YYEKEE (reference sequence). The V segment lost 4 bases and the J segment 2 bases; nucleotides outside the gene matches: 9. This CDR3 has 16 residues.

This clone was observed a single time. In DNA form, the CDR3 reads TGTGCCAGCAGTTTGGACAGGGGTTCCTACAATGAGCAGTTCTTC. It translates to CASSLDRGSYNEQFF. The chain has TRBV7-9 and TRBJ2-1; 9 bases align to TRBD1. CDR3 length: 15 residues. V lost 6 bases, J lost 1 base, and 4 bases stayed unmatched. Per the germline V gene, CDR1 is SEHNR and CDR2 is FQNEAQ (reference sequence).

The chain is built from TRBV4-1 and TRBJ2-7; tentatively, D is TRBD2 (6 bases). Germline V gene sequence: CDR1 MGHRA, CDR2 YSYEKL. CDR3 length: 14 amino acids. V dropped 1 base and J dropped 5 bases, with 12 bases sitting between them. The CDR3 coding sequence is TGCGCCAGCAGCCAAGGCCAGTCGGGGGACGAGCAGTACTTC. Its protein is CASSQGQSGDEQYF.

This clone was recorded once. The chain links TRBV5-6 to TRBJ1-2, with 11 bases lining up with TRBD1. The CDR3 is 16 residues long. CDR1 SGHDT and CDR2 YYEEEE come from the germline V gene. V was pared by 0 bases and J by 6 bases, with 7 bases of the junction left unmatched. CDR3 DNA: TGTGCCAGCAGCTTGGGTCCGGGACAGGGGGTGGATGGCTACACCTTC. Its protein is CASSLGPGQGVDGYTF.

V gene TRBV5-1 combines with J gene TRBJ2-5; 8 bases align to TRBD2. The J call may be wrong; the DNA end is better matched by TRBJ2-7. CDR1 is SGHRS and CDR2 is YFSETQ in the germline V gene. The CDR3 consists of 16 residues. In DNA form, the CDR3 reads TGCGCCAGCAGCCGAACAAGCGGGAGCCCCTCCTACGAGCAGTACTTC. Its translation: CASSRTSGSPSYEQYF.

The chain couples TRBV6-5 to TRBJ2-1, with 8 nucleotides matching TRBD2. The CDR3 length is 13 residues. V shed 6 bases and J 7 bases; nucleotides not matched to a gene: 5. Germline CDR1 is MNHEY and CDR2 is SVGAGI. The DNA for the CDR3 is TGTGCCAGCAGGGTAGCGGGGAAAAATGAGCAGTTCTTC. It encodes CASRVAGKNEQFF.

The rearrangement links TRBV7-8 to TRBJ2-1; the match to TRBD2 covers 11 bases. V was pared by 2 bases and J by 5 bases, with 8 bases of the junction left unmatched. The CDR3 is 17 amino acids. Germline V lookup: CDR1 SGHVS, CDR2 FQNEAQ. CDR3 sequence: CASSLPGLAAFNNEQFF. CDR3 in DNA: TGTGCCAGCAGCTTACCGGGACTAGCGGCCTTTAACAATGAGCAGTTCTTC.

The chain links TRBV18 to TRBJ1-4; the D gene is possibly TRBD1 (6 bases). V shed 1 base and J shed 5 bases, with 14 bases lying between them. CDR3 length: 16 amino acids. Germline V gives CDR1 KGHSH, CDR2 LQKENI. CDR3 coding DNA: TGTGCCAGCTCACCACGGGCAGGCCAGGGGAATGAAAAACTGTTTTTT. Translating it yields CASSPRAGQGNEKLFF. The variable domain in full, completed from reference TRBV18 and TRBJ1-4, reads NAGVMQNPRHLVRRRGQEARLRCSPMKGHSHVYWYRQLPEEGLKFMVYLQKENIIDESGMPKERFSAEFPKEGPSILRIQQVVRGDSAAYFCASSPRAGQGNEKLFFGSGTQLSVL.

This chain links TRBV7-2 with TRBJ1-2; D is unclear. Trimming cost V 3 bases and J 8 bases, with 13 bases left between them. CDR1 and CDR2 (germline): SGHTA, FQGNSA. This CDR3 region has 13 residues. The DNA of the CDR3 is TGTGCCAGCAGCTTCTCGGGGTATAGAGGCTACACCTTC. Protein product: CASSFSGYRGYTF.

In this sample, this clone turned up once. This chain uses TRBV6-1 with TRBJ2-7, with a tentative D call TRBD2 (5 bases). The V and J ends lost 5 bases and 2 bases respectively, with 13 bases between them. Germline-derived CDR1 and CDR2 are MNHNS and SASEGT. This CDR3 spans 14 amino acids. The CDR3: CASSMDSRPYEQYF. Written as DNA, the CDR3 is TGTGCCAGCAGTATGGACTCGCGTCCCTACGAGCAGTACTTC.

This clone was seen a few times. This chain connects TRBV5-1 to TRBJ2-1, with 11 bases matching TRBD2. The germline V gene encodes CDR1 SGHRS and CDR2 YFSETQ. The CDR3 has 15 residues. V gave up 4 bases and J gave up 5 bases; unmatched junction bases: 5. CDR3 loop: CASSPLAGGNNEQFF. CDR3 coding DNA: TGCGCCAGCAGCCCCTTAGCGGGAGGGAACAATGAGCAGTTCTTC.

The chain couples TRBV11-2 to TRBJ2-3; possibly TRBD2 for D (5 bases). V lost 8 bases, J lost 6 bases, and 18 bases lay in between. The CDR3 is made up of 14 amino acids. Per the germline V gene, CDR1 is SGHAT and CDR2 is FQNNGV. CDR3 sequence: CASAVDIGGDTQYF. The DNA of the CDR3 is TGTGCCAGCGCGGTAGATATTGGCGGGGATACGCAGTATTTT.

This clone was counted between two and nine times. The chain employs TRBV30 and TRBJ2-7; TRBD1 matches 7 bases. V shed 5 bases, J shed 2 bases, and the junction held 15 bases outside the gene matches. CDR1 GTSNPN and CDR2 SVGIG come from the germline V gene (reference sequence). This CDR3 has 16 amino acids. The CDR3 DNA reads TGTGCCTGGGCTGGCCTGGGCAGGGGGAATACCTACGAGCAGTACTTC. Amino acids: CAWAGLGRGNTYEQYF.

V is TRBV30 and J is TRBJ2-7, with 9 bases that match TRBD1. There are 16 residues in the CDR3. Losses at the gene ends were 0 bases for V and 3 bases for J; bases not matched to a gene: 9. Germline V gives CDR1 GTSNPN, CDR2 SVGIG (reference sequence). The CDR3: CAWSVHGRDRVYEQYF. CDR3 sequence (DNA): TGTGCCTGGAGTGTACACGGAAGGGACAGGGTCTACGAGCAGTACTTC.

The chain joins TRBV7-3 to TRBJ2-1; 7 nucleotides match TRBD1. The CDR3 is 14 residues long. The germline V gene has CDR1 SGHTA and CDR2 FQGTGA. V was clipped by 2 bases and J by 9 bases; unmatched bases: 7. In DNA, the CDR3 is TGTGCCAGCAGCTTAGACAGGGAGCGAGGTGAGCAGTTCTTC. This encodes CASSLDRERGEQFF. The whole variable domain, filled in from reference TRBV7-3 and TRBJ2-1, reads GAGVSQTPSNKVTEKGKYVELRCDPISGHTALYWYRQSLGQGPEFLIYFQGTGAADDSGLPNDRFFAVRPEGSVSTLKIQRTERGDSAVYLCASSLDRERGEQFFGPGTRLTVL.

The chain employs TRBV6-5 and TRBJ2-1; tentative D call: TRBD2 (6 bases). Looked up from germline, CDR1 is MNHEY and CDR2 is SVGAGI. With 6 bases removed from V and 2 bases from J, the gap between germline ends came to 11 bases. This CDR3 has 14 amino acids. CDR3 protein: CASRTREAYNEQFF. The DNA of the CDR3 is TGTGCCAGCAGAACTAGGGAGGCCTACAATGAGCAGTTCTTC.